The clone carrying this T cell receptor (beta chain) appeared many times. The antigen remains undetermined. Profiling relied on immunoSEQ multiplex PCR, and the TCRdb table lists in-frame clones only, not all of them. The profile shows tens of thousands of clones, just over 35% of them singletons. Locally advanced or metastatic urothelial carcinoma was diagnosed in the patients. This sample was included in a study of PD-L1 blockade in urothelial cancer. Study-wide background: Anywhere from 0 to 3 prior chemotherapy regimens had been received by patients.

Study-wide results and limits: Durable benefit was linked to greater 3-week expansion of tumor-associated blood clones.

The source material was tumor tissue, sampled before atezolizumab (anti-PD-L1) treatment. The TCR originated in a man in his sixties with urothelial cancer.

CDR3 in DNA: TGTGCCAGCAGTTACTCGACCAGCGCCCATAATTCACCCCTCCACTTT. This encodes CASSYSTSAHNSPLHF. V usage is TRBV6-8 and J usage is TRBJ1-6; D call uncertain. V lost 0 bases and J 5 bases, leaving 11 bases between the germline ends. CDR1 is MNHGY, CDR2 SAAAGT, per germline. The CDR3 extends over 16 amino acids.